What follows are 13 T cell receptor beta chains derived from one specimen sequenced in a study of neoadjuvant nivolumab and ipilimumab in lung cancer. Some clones are missing from TCRdb's copy, which holds only in-frame ones; the method was immunoSEQ multiplex PCR. The sample has over 15,000 clones, more than 70% seen once. The starting material was tumor tissue, obtained after neoadjuvant nivolumab, alone or with ipilimumab, at or shortly before surgery. Receptor source: an adult with non-small cell lung cancer.

The chain carries TRBV11-3 and TRBJ2-7, with D tentatively TRBD1 (6 bases). Germline V gives CDR1 SGHNT, CDR2 YENEEA. V lost 5 bases and J 4 bases, leaving 9 bases between the germline ends. The CDR3 runs to 12 residues. The CDR3 protein is CASSLGTYEQYF. As DNA, the CDR3 is TGTGCCAGCAGCCTGGGGACATACGAGCAGTACTTC.

The V and J genes are TRBV18 and TRBJ1-4; 8 bases agree with TRBD1. The CDR3 extends over 14 amino acids. Germline assignment: CDR1 KGHSH and CDR2 LQKENI. The trim removed 5 bases at V and 7 bases at J, leaving 6 bases unmatched. DNA of the CDR3: TGTGCCAGCTCAACCGAACAGGGGGTTGAAAAACTGTTTTTT. It yields the protein CASSTEQGVEKLFF.

J is TRBJ1-2 and V is TRBV6-5; TRBD1 is a possible D gene (5 bases). This CDR3 comprises 15 residues. The V gene lost 6 bases and the J gene lost 0 bases, with 14 bases spanning the gap. Germline lookup yields CDR1 MNHEY and CDR2 SVGAGI. The CDR3, as DNA: TGTGCCAGCAGATCCTCAGGGCTAGCTAACTATGGCTACACCTTC. This encodes CASRSSGLANYGYTF.

The V call is TRBV2, the J call TRBJ2-5; D remains unclear. Germline V CDR1 and CDR2: SNHLY, FYNNEI. This CDR3 has 12 amino acids. V was pared by 6 bases and J by 5 bases, with 10 bases between. In DNA, the CDR3 is TGTGCCAGCAGAGGAGAGTCCGAGACCCAGTACTTC. Protein: CASRGESETQYF.

This clone was detected once. The genes are TRBV6-6 and TRBJ1-5, with D perhaps matching TRBD1 (5 bases). The germline gives CDR1 MNHNY, CDR2 SVGAGI (reference sequence). The CDR3 sequence is 15 residues long. Trimming removed 2 bases at V and 0 bases at J, with 8 bases between. The CDR3 coding sequence is TGTGCCAGCAGTTACGCAGGACATAGCAATCAGCCCCAGCATTTT. Its translation is CASSYAGHSNQPQHF.

The V gene is TRBV20-1, the J gene TRBJ2-7; D is uncertain. The CDR3 is 11 residues long. The V end lost 1 base, the J end lost 5 bases, and 6 bases lay between the germline ends. Germline CDR1 and CDR2: DFQATT and SNEGSKA (reference sequence). The CDR3: CSARARDEQYF. The CDR3 coding sequence is TGCAGTGCTAGAGCTCGGGACGAGCAGTACTTC.

V usage is TRBV15 and J usage is TRBJ1-5; D gene ambiguous. Germline V gives CDR1 LNHNV, CDR2 YYDKDF (reference sequence). The V end lost 3 bases, the J end lost 0 bases, and 9 bases lay between the germline ends. This CDR3 spans 15 amino acids. This CDR3 reads CATSSGSSSNQPQHF. The CDR3 coding sequence is TGTGCCACCAGCAGCGGCAGCTCTAGCAATCAGCCCCAGCATTTT.

V usage is TRBV15 and J usage is TRBJ1-5; possibly TRBD1 for D (5 bases). Germline V lookup: CDR1 LNHNV, CDR2 YYDKDF (reference sequence). The CDR3 is made up of 17 amino acids. V shed 4 bases and J shed 2 bases, with 18 bases lying between them. The CDR3 bases are TGTGCCACCAGCACAGACCGTATCCAGGGCGGCAATCAGCCCCAGCATTTT. The encoded protein is CATSTDRIQGGNQPQHF.

In DNA form, the CDR3 reads TGTGCCAGCAGCCCCGGAGGGGCAGGACCCTACGAGCAGTACTTC. It is translated as CASSPGGAGPYEQYF. The chain recombines TRBV5-4 with TRBJ2-7; D perhaps matches TRBD2 (6 bases). The CDR3 has 15 amino acids. The ends were cut back, 4 bases at V and 2 bases at J, with 16 bases in the middle. CDR1 and CDR2 from the germline V gene are SGHNT and YYREEE (reference sequence).

The V and J genes are TRBV9 and TRBJ1-6; D might be TRBD1 (5 bases). CDR3 size: 13 residues. V was shortened by 3 bases and J by 7 bases, with 8 bases between the two germline ends. CDR1 and CDR2 (germline): SGDLS, YYNGEE. This chain's CDR3 is CASSGDANSPLHF. As DNA, the CDR3 is TGTGCCAGCAGCGGGGACGCCAATTCACCCCTCCACTTT.

CDR3 residues: CASSLTASGRYNEQFF. The CDR3 bases are TGTGCCAGCAGCTTAACGGCTAGCGGGAGGTACAATGAGCAGTTCTTC. V usage is TRBV7-3 and J usage is TRBJ2-1; 11 nucleotides match TRBD2. The CDR3 spans 16 residues. Germline V gene data show CDR1 as SGHTA and CDR2 as FQGTGA. The ends lost 0 bases at V and 4 bases at J; junction bases unmatched: 2.

Comments on this clone: Other DNA sequences in the sample encode the same CDR3. The chain combines TRBV7-2 with TRBJ2-5; the match to TRBD1 covers 8 bases. Germline V CDR1 and CDR2: SGHTA, FQGNSA. The CDR3 length is 13 residues. Trimming took 3 bases from V and 5 from J; bases not matched to a gene: 2. Here the CDR3 DNA reads TGTGCCAGCAGCTTCACAGGGGGGGAGACCCAGTACTTC. Protein: CASSFTGGETQYF.

By share of the sample, this clone is large. The chain carries TRBV5-5 and TRBJ1-2; D is unresolved. The germline V gene encodes CDR1 SGHKS and CDR2 YYEKEE (reference sequence). CDR3 length equals 13 residues. The V and J ends lost 0 bases and 8 bases respectively, with 11 bases between them. CDR3 in DNA: TGTGCCAGCAGCTTGGATTTGAACCACGGCTACACCTTC. This translates into CASSLDLNHGYTF. Complete variable domain (other parts from reference TRBV5-5 and TRBJ1-2): DAGVTQSPTHLIKTRGQQVTLRCSPISGHKSVSWYQQVLGQGPQFIFQYYEKEERGRGNFPDRFSARQFPNYSSELNVNALLLGDSALYLCASSLDLNHGYTFGSGTRLTVV.